Each of the 21 T cell receptor beta chains below was sequenced from the same sample in a study of blood T cell repertoires in COVID-19. Data came from immunoSEQ multiplex PCR; TCRdb stores just in-frame clones and leaves some out. The data hold under 300,000 clones, with roughly 80% observed a single time. The sample comprised peripheral blood. These receptors all stem from a woman of 80 years or more with active or convalescent COVID-19.

The V call is TRBV30, the J call TRBJ1-1; TRBD1 is a possible D gene (6 bases). CDR3 size: 13 residues. V was trimmed by 1 base and J by 5 bases, leaving 11 bases between them. The germline V gene has CDR1 GTSNPN and CDR2 SVGIG (reference sequence). In DNA form, the CDR3 reads TGTGCCTGGAGTGCTCACAGGGTAACTGAAGCTTTCTTT. This sequence encodes CAWSAHRVTEAFF.

This clone was observed a handful of times. The chain has TRBV25-1 and TRBJ2-1, with 10 bases that match TRBD2. V trimming: 6 bases; J trimming: 4 bases; junction bases outside the gene matches: 6. The CDR3 extends over 15 amino acids. The germline V gene has CDR1 MGHDK and CDR2 SYGVNS. The CDR3 region has the DNA TGTGCCAGCAGGCGAGCGGGAGGGAATTACAATGAGCAGTTCTTC. Its translation: CASRRAGGNYNEQFF. Supplemented by reference TRBV25-1 and TRBJ2-1, the full variable domain reads EADIYQTPRYLVIGTGKKITLECSQTMGHDKMYWYQQDPGMELHLIHYSYGVNSTEKGDLSSESTVSRIRTEHFPLTLESARPSHTSQYLCASRRAGGNYNEQFFGPGTRLTVL.

The chain joins TRBV18 to TRBJ1-5; D gene ambiguous. The germline V gene encodes CDR1 KGHSH and CDR2 LQKENI. The CDR3 has 16 amino acids. The ends were cut back, 5 bases at V and 0 bases at J, with 14 bases in the middle. CDR3 amino acids: CASSSRSMSSNQPQHF. The DNA of the CDR3 is TGTGCCAGCTCATCTCGCTCCATGAGTAGCAATCAGCCCCAGCATTTT.

The chain joins TRBV9 to TRBJ2-3; 9 positions match TRBD1. The V gene end was trimmed by 0 bases and the J gene end by 3 bases; junction bases not matched to a gene: 2. Germline-derived CDR1 and CDR2 are SGDLS and YYNGEE. This CDR3 spans 15 amino acids. The DNA for the CDR3 is TGTGCCAGCAGCGTAGTGACAGGGGGAACAGATACGCAGTATTTT. Translated: CASSVVTGGTDTQYF.

CDR3 region: CASSYENYGYTF. DNA of the CDR3: TGTGCCAGCAGTTACGAGAACTATGGCTACACCTTC. This chain uses TRBV6-2 or TRBV6-3 with TRBJ1-2; D is unresolved. This CDR3 is built from 12 residues. Trimming took 2 bases from V and 2 from J, leaving 3 bases between them. Germline V gene lookup returns CDR1 MNHEY and CDR2 SVGEGT.

The genes are TRBV5-6 and TRBJ2-2; possible D gene TRBD1, 5 bases. This CDR3 contains 18 residues. Germline CDR1 is SGHDT and CDR2 is YYEEEE. V was pared by 1 base and J by 3 bases, with 19 bases between. This chain's CDR3 is CASSLSAGRVSDTGELFF. In nucleotides, the CDR3 is TGTGCCAGCAGCTTGTCTGCAGGGCGTGTTTCGGACACCGGGGAGCTGTTTTTT.

The genes are TRBV5-1 and TRBJ2-7; tentatively, D is TRBD2 (5 bases). Germline V gene sequence: CDR1 SGHRS, CDR2 YFSETQ. The CDR3 extends over 14 amino acids. The V and J ends lost 0 bases and 3 bases respectively, with 10 bases between them. The CDR3: CASSLGGSLYEQYF. The CDR3 coding sequence is TGCGCCAGCAGCTTGGGTGGGAGCCTCTACGAGCAGTACTTC. Together with reference TRBV5-1 and TRBJ2-7, the CDR3 gives the full variable domain: KAGVTQTPRYLIKTRGQQVTLSCSPISGHRSVSWYQQTPGQGLQFLFEYFSETQRNKGNFPGRFSGRQFSNSRSEMNVSTLELGDSALYLCASSLGGSLYEQYFGPGTRLTVT.

The genes are TRBV24-1 and TRBJ2-2; 11 bases agree with TRBD1. Germline V gene lookup returns CDR1 KGHDR and CDR2 SFDVKD. The CDR3 length is 20 residues. Trimming cost V 1 base and J 5 bases; bases outside gene matches: 14. The CDR3 region is CATSDFRTGGVRKATGELFF. The CDR3 region has the DNA TGTGCCACCAGTGATTTTAGGACAGGGGGCGTGAGGAAGGCGACCGGGGAGCTGTTTTTT.

Only one count was recorded for this clone. The CDR3 region has the DNA TGTGCCATCAGTGACCGAGGGCAGCCCCAGCATTTT. This encodes CAISDRGQPQHF. The chain has TRBV10-3 and TRBJ1-5, with unresolved D. Between the trimmed V and J ends, which lost 3 bases and 7 bases, there was a span of 7 bases. The CDR3 has 12 amino acids. The V gene's germline CDR1 is ENHRY and CDR2 SYGVKD.

This sequence joins TRBV5-1 and TRBJ1-1, with D possibly being TRBD1 (6 bases). Germline CDR1 reads SGHRS; CDR2 reads YFSETQ. Trimming took off 4 bases at V and 4 bases at J, with 17 bases between the two ends. The CDR3 extends over 15 amino acids. The CDR3 is CASSQHTGRGTEAFF. As DNA, the CDR3 is TGCGCCAGCAGCCAGCATACAGGGCGTGGCACTGAAGCTTTCTTT.

The J gene is TRBJ1-2, the V gene TRBV9; D may be TRBD1 (6 bases). The V end was cut by 2 bases, the J end by 5 bases, with 16 bases between. CDR1 is SGDLS, CDR2 YYNGEE, per germline. This CDR3 has 15 residues. CDR3 DNA sequence: TGTGCCAGCAGCGTCACCACCGGGACATTTTATGGCTACACCTTC. Residues: CASSVTTGTFYGYTF.

This rearrangement joins TRBV27 to TRBJ2-5; D might be TRBD2 (6 bases). Germline loops: CDR1 MNHEY, CDR2 SMNVEV (reference sequence). This CDR3 is 15 amino acids long. V lost 6 bases to trimming and J lost 5 bases, with 19 bases between them. In DNA form, the CDR3 reads TGTGCCAGCAGCTCTGCAGCGGGCGGAGGGGAGACCCAGTACTTC. It specifies CASSSAAGGGETQYF.

The chain carries TRBV18 and TRBJ2-7; 7 positions match TRBD1. This CDR3 comprises 14 residues. V gave up 3 bases and J gave up 1 base; unmatched junction bases: 3. Germline lookup yields CDR1 KGHSH and CDR2 LQKENI. CDR3 residues: CASSPNRGSYEQYF. The CDR3 bases are TGTGCCAGCTCACCTAACAGGGGATCCTACGAGCAGTACTTC.

V gene TRBV28 combines with J gene TRBJ2-7; the match to TRBD1 covers 7 bases. This CDR3 comprises 16 residues. After removal of 6 bases from V and 2 bases from J, the junction contained 13 bases not matched to a gene. Germline V gene sequence: CDR1 MDHEN, CDR2 SYDVKM. CDR3 bases: TGTGCCAGCAGAGGGACAGTGACACTGTACCCCTACGAGCAGTACTTC. It yields the protein CASRGTVTLYPYEQYF.

This chain uses TRBV6-5 with TRBJ1-2, with 10 bases aligning to TRBD1. CDR3 length equals 13 residues. Trimming at V came to 4 bases and at J to 9 bases, leaving 5 bases not matched to a gene. CDR1 is MNHEY, CDR2 SVGAGI, per germline. CDR3 residues: CASSSGTGARYTF. The CDR3 nucleotides read TGTGCCAGCAGTTCCGGGACAGGGGCACGCTACACCTTC.

The chain carries TRBV5-4 and TRBJ2-7, with D possibly matching TRBD2 (5 bases). The CDR3 is 15 amino acids. CDR1 SGHNT and CDR2 YYREEE come from the germline V gene (reference sequence). With 3 bases removed from V and 0 bases from J, the gap between germline ends came to 13 bases. CDR3 DNA: TGTGCCAGCAGCTACTCTAGAGGGATCTCCTACGAGCAGTACTTC. This encodes CASSYSRGISYEQYF.

This chain uses TRBV5-1 with TRBJ2-7; 10 nucleotides agree with TRBD2. The CDR3 consists of 14 residues. J gave up 4 bases and V 1 base, and 2 bases lay outside the gene matches. The germline V gene encodes CDR1 SGHRS and CDR2 YFSETQ. The CDR3 coding sequence is TGCGCCAGCAGCTTGACTAGCGGGACGTACGAGCAGTACTTC. Translated: CASSLTSGTYEQYF.

The chain is built from TRBV3-1 (or the pseudogene TRBV3-2) and TRBJ2-7, with D perhaps matching TRBD1 (6 bases). The germline V gene encodes CDR1 LGHDT and CDR2 YNNKEL (reference sequence). The CDR3 extends over 17 amino acids. Trimming cost V 1 base and J 7 bases, with 23 bases left between them. The CDR3 sequence is CASSQGGEWTVLWEQYF. The CDR3 bases are TGTGCCAGCAGCCAAGGAGGGGAATGGACAGTCCTTTGGGAGCAGTACTTC.

This clone turned up a few times. This chain links TRBV19 with TRBJ2-2, with 9 bases identical to TRBD2. The germline CDR1 and CDR2 sequences are LNHDA and SQIVND (reference sequence). There are 15 residues in the CDR3. Losses at the gene ends were 3 bases for V and 7 bases for J; bases not matched to a gene: 6. DNA of the CDR3: TGTGCCAGTAGTATGGGCGGGAGGGCCGTCGGGGAGCTGTTTTTT. Amino acid sequence: CASSMGGRAVGELFF.

The chain employs TRBV19 and TRBJ2-1, with D possibly matching TRBD1 (6 bases). Trimming stripped 7 bases from V and 7 bases from J, with 17 bases between. The length of the CDR3 is 14 residues. From germline, CDR1 is LNHDA and CDR2 SQIVND (reference sequence). The CDR3 DNA reads TGTGCCAGTACCAACCAGGGGCATCGGAATGAGCAGTTCTTC. It yields the protein CASTNQGHRNEQFF. The variable domain in full, completed from reference TRBV19 and TRBJ2-1, reads DGGITQSPKYLFRKEGQNVTLSCEQNLNHDAMYWYRQDPGQGLRLIYYSQIVNDFQKGDIAEGYSVSREKKESFPLTVTSAQKNPTAFYLCASTNQGHRNEQFFGPGTRLTVL.

CDR3: CASSLVGLAGMSSYEQYF. In nucleotides, the CDR3 is TGTGCCAGCAGCTTAGTAGGCCTAGCGGGCATGAGCTCCTACGAGCAGTACTTC. J is TRBJ2-7 and V is TRBV7-6, with 8 positions matching TRBD2. The CDR3 contains 18 residues. Germline trimming cut 1 base from V and 0 bases from J; bases unmatched to any gene: 11. The germline V gene has CDR1 SGHVS and CDR2 FNYEAQ. Variable domain in full (rest from reference TRBV7-6 and TRBJ2-7): GAGVSQSPRYKVTKRGQDVALRCDPISGHVSLYWYRQALGQGPEFLTYFNYEAQQDKSGLPNDRFSAERPEGSISTLTIQRTEQRDSAMYRCASSLVGLAGMSSYEQYFGPGTRLTVT.